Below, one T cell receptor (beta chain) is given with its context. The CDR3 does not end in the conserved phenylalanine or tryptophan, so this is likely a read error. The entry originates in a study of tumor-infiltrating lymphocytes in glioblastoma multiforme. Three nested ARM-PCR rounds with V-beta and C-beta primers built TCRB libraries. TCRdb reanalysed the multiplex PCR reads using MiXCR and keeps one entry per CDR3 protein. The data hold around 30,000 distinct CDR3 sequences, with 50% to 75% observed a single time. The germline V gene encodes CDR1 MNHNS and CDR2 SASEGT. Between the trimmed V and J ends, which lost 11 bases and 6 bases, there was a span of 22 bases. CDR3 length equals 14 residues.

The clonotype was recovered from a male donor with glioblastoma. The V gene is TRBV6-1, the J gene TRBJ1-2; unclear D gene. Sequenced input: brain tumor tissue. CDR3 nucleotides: TGTGCCGGCTTTCTCAGAGAAGGAGGAGATGGCTACACCCTC. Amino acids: CAGFLREGGDGYTL.